The 23 T cell receptor beta chains in this list originate from one sample, sequenced in a study of blood T cell repertoires in COVID-19. The data were produced by immunoSEQ multiplex PCR, yet TCRdb's version contains in-frame clones alone and is incomplete. The data hold some 60,000 clones, with around four fifths observed a single time. Sequencing was carried out using peripheral blood. Receptors originate from a man aged 25 to 40 with COVID-19, enrolled during active disease.

This chain connects TRBV6-5 to TRBJ2-7; the D is unclear. V was pared by 2 bases and J by 5 bases, with 13 bases between. The CDR3 loop spans 14 amino acids. The germline V gene encodes CDR1 MNHEY and CDR2 SVGAGI. CDR3 amino acids: CASSYRLNSDEQYF. In nucleotides, the CDR3 is TGTGCCAGCAGTTACCGTCTAAACAGTGACGAGCAGTACTTC.

The genes are TRBV5-6 and TRBJ2-3, with D perhaps matching TRBD2 (7 bases). The CDR3 covers 16 residues. The germline V gene encodes CDR1 SGHDT and CDR2 YYEEEE. Trimming stripped 4 bases from V and 5 bases from J, with 20 bases between. CDR3 in amino acids: CASSRGAGTKLDTQYF. CDR3 in DNA: TGTGCCAGCAGCCGGGGGGCGGGGACCAAGCTAGATACGCAGTATTTT.

The chain recombines TRBV19 with TRBJ1-5; 8 positions agree with TRBD1. Germline CDR1 is LNHDA and CDR2 is SQIVND (reference sequence). V was pared by 4 bases and J by 6 bases, with 11 bases of the junction left unmatched. The CDR3 is made up of 16 amino acids. CDR3 bases: TGTGCCAGTAGTAAATTGACAGGGGACGGTAGTCAGCCCCAGCATTTT. Translated: CASSKLTGDGSQPQHF.

This clone was seen a single time. This chain connects TRBV25-1 to TRBJ2-7; tentative D call: TRBD2 (6 bases). The CDR3 is 13 amino acids. V was cut by 0 bases and J by 6 bases, with 9 bases left in between. Looked up from germline, CDR1 is MGHDK and CDR2 is SYGVNS. The CDR3 nucleotides are TGTGCCAGCAGTGAATATGAGCGGGCCGAGCAGTACTTC. Protein sequence: CASSEYERAEQYF.

The rearrangement joins TRBV5-1 to TRBJ1-4, with 8 bases aligning to TRBD1. Germline CDR1 SGHRS, CDR2 YFSETQ. J gave up 12 bases and V 2 bases, and 9 bases lay outside the gene matches. The CDR3 consists of 14 residues. The CDR3 reads CASSLQGDPRELFF. CDR3 nucleotide sequence: TGCGCCAGCAGCTTACAGGGGGACCCAAGAGAACTGTTTTTT.

This clone has a handful of counts. The J gene is TRBJ2-5, the V gene TRBV5-4; 8 nucleotides align to TRBD2. The germline V gene encodes CDR1 SGHNT and CDR2 YYREEE (reference sequence). After removal of 4 bases from V and 4 bases from J, the junction contained 6 bases not matched to a gene. The CDR3 runs to 14 residues. CDR3 residues: CASSTAGEGETQYF. Here the CDR3 DNA reads TGTGCCAGCAGCACAGCGGGGGAGGGAGAGACCCAGTACTTC.

This clone was counted a few times. This chain links TRBV28 with TRBJ2-5, with a weak D call TRBD2 (6 bases). Trimming removed 6 bases at V and 3 bases at J, with 17 bases between. Germline V CDR1 and CDR2: MDHEN, SYDVKM. CDR3 length: 15 amino acids. The CDR3 bases are TGTGCCAGCAGCACCACGGCGGGGTTTGAAGAGACCCAGTACTTC. It encodes CASSTTAGFEETQYF. Using reference TRBV28 and TRBJ2-5 for the parts outside the CDR3, the full variable domain is DVKVTQSSRYLVKRTGEKVFLECVQDMDHENMFWYRQDPGLGLRLIYFSYDVKMKEKGDIPEGYSVSREKKERFSLILESASTNQTSMYLCASSTTAGFEETQYFGPGTRLLVL.

The gene calls are TRBV7-2 and TRBJ2-1; D is possibly TRBD2 (7 bases). Trimming stripped 2 bases from V and 3 bases from J, with 14 bases between. Per the germline V gene, CDR1 is SGHTA and CDR2 is FQGNSA. CDR3 size: 16 residues. This CDR3 reads CASSLWGGNLYNEQFF. The CDR3 DNA reads as TGTGCCAGCAGCTTATGGGGGGGCAATCTCTACAATGAGCAGTTCTTC.

The chain employs TRBV6-2 or TRBV6-3 and TRBJ2-1, with 8 bases identical to TRBD2. V was pared by 6 bases and J by 2 bases, with 6 bases of the junction left unmatched. Germline V gene sequence: CDR1 MNHEY, CDR2 SVGEGT. CDR3 size: 15 residues. The CDR3 is CASSPNGGAYNEQFF. CDR3 coding DNA: TGTGCCAGCAGCCCTAACGGGGGGGCCTACAATGAGCAGTTCTTC.

To note about this clone: Other DNA sequences within the sample encode an identical CDR3. This rearrangement joins TRBV9 to TRBJ2-3; D is ambiguous. Looked up from germline, CDR1 is SGDLS and CDR2 is YYNGEE. CDR3 size: 15 residues. Between the trimmed V and J ends, which lost 0 bases and 0 bases, there was a span of 8 bases. DNA of the CDR3: TGTGCCAGCAGCGTAGTAGGAGTTAGCACAGATACGCAGTATTTT. Translation gives CASSVVGVSTDTQYF.

V is TRBV30 and J is TRBJ2-6; D is unresolved. Per germline, CDR1 GTSNPN and CDR2 SVGIG (reference sequence). The CDR3 contains 10 residues. The CDR3 DNA sequence: TGTGGTTCGGGGGCCAACGTCCTGACTTTC. This encodes CGSGANVLTF.

The genes are TRBV18 and TRBJ1-6; D call uncertain. Deletions cut 3 bases from V and 7 bases from J, with 13 bases between. CDR3 length: 15 amino acids. From germline, CDR1 is KGHSH and CDR2 LQKENI. The CDR3 reads CASSPFTERNSPLHF. The CDR3 nucleotides are TGTGCCAGCTCACCGTTTACGGAGCGCAATTCACCCCTCCACTTT.

DNA for the CDR3: TGTGCCAGCAGTGTAGGTGCGGACAAGGGGGCCACCACCGTAGAAAAACTGTTTTTT. Amino acids: CASSVGADKGATTVEKLFF. The V gene is TRBV27, the J gene TRBJ1-4; 7 bases are shared with TRBD1. V gave up 5 bases and J gave up 8 bases; unmatched junction bases: 23. This CDR3 comprises 19 residues. Germline values: CDR1 MNHEY, CDR2 SMNVEV (reference sequence). The complete variable domain, with remaining parts taken from reference TRBV27 and TRBJ1-4, reads EAQVTQNPRYLITVTGKKLTVTCSQNMNHEYMSWYRQDPGLGLRQIYYSMNVEVTDKGDVPEGYKVSRKEKRNFPLILESPSPNQTSLYFCASSVGADKGATTVEKLFFGSGTQLSVL.

J is TRBJ1-1 and V is TRBV6-1; D gene uncertain. The CDR3 is 13 amino acids. V gave up 1 base and J gave up 11 bases, with 14 bases separating them. Germline assignment: CDR1 MNHNS and CDR2 SASEGT. The CDR3 reads CASSEELPSGAFF. CDR3 nucleotides: TGTGCCAGCAGTGAAGAGCTACCGAGCGGGGCTTTCTTT.

The chain combines TRBV5-1 with TRBJ1-1; possibly TRBD1 for D (6 bases). The CDR3 runs 14 residues. Germline lookup yields CDR1 SGHRS and CDR2 YFSETQ. V lost 2 bases to trimming and J lost 6 bases, with 14 bases between them. The DNA for the CDR3 is TGCGCCAGCAGCTTAAACAGGGTAGGTGCTGAAGCTTTCTTT. It yields the protein CASSLNRVGAEAFF.

There are a few counts of this clone. V is TRBV28 and J is TRBJ2-3; 8 positions match TRBD2. Germline V CDR1 and CDR2: MDHEN, SYDVKM. The CDR3 length is 16 residues. The trim removed 1 base at V and 3 bases at J, leaving 6 bases unmatched. CDR3 DNA sequence: TGTGCCAGCAGTTTATTCGGCGGGAGGCGGACAGATACGCAGTATTTT. This translates into CASSLFGGRRTDTQYF.

The chain recombines TRBV28 with TRBJ1-4; 7 bases align to TRBD1. CDR1 is MDHEN and CDR2 is SYDVKM in the germline V gene. V shed 4 bases, J shed 4 bases, and the junction held 6 bases outside the gene matches. The CDR3 length is 15 residues. The CDR3 region has the DNA TGTGCCAGCAGTTCAACAGGGGTCTTTAATGAAAAACTGTTTTTT. As protein: CASSSTGVFNEKLFF.

CDR3 residues: CASSVQGATNTGELFF. The CDR3 bases are TGCGCCAGCAGTGTTCAGGGGGCAACGAACACCGGGGAGCTGTTTTTT. The V call is TRBV5-1, the J call TRBJ2-2, with TRBD1 matching over 8 bases. The V segment lost 5 bases and the J segment 0 bases; nucleotides outside the gene matches: 6. The CDR3 extends over 16 amino acids. Germline V gene lookup returns CDR1 SGHRS and CDR2 YFSETQ.

The V and J genes are TRBV12-3 or TRBV12-4 and TRBJ2-3; possibly TRBD2 for D (6 bases). V was trimmed by 6 bases and J by 6 bases, leaving 10 bases between them. The CDR3 is 12 residues long. CDR3 nucleotide sequence: TGTGCCAGCAGAGGGACTGAGGATACGCAGTATTTT. It codes for CASRGTEDTQYF.

V and J are TRBV5-6 and TRBJ1-4, with 7 positions matching TRBD1. Germline V lookup: CDR1 SGHDT, CDR2 YYEEEE. This CDR3 has 16 amino acids. V was clipped by 4 bases and J by 2 bases; unmatched bases: 8. The CDR3 DNA follows: TGTGCCAGCAGCCGAGGGGCGGGACAGACTAATGAAAAACTGTTTTTT. It yields the protein CASSRGAGQTNEKLFF.

The chain has TRBV6-1 and TRBJ2-2; 9 nucleotides line up with TRBD2. CDR3 length: 18 amino acids. Looked up from germline, CDR1 is MNHNS and CDR2 is SASEGT. V was clipped by 4 bases and J by 1 base; unmatched bases: 10. The CDR3 bases are TGTGCCAGCAGTGCGCTAGCGGGGATAGGGAGGAACACCGGGGAGCTGTTTTTT. It specifies CASSALAGIGRNTGELFF.

V is TRBV11-3 and J is TRBJ2-4, with D perhaps matching TRBD2 (6 bases). Germline CDR1 reads SGHNT; CDR2 reads YENEEA. The V gene lost 1 base and the J gene lost 0 bases, with 16 bases spanning the gap. This CDR3 is built from 18 residues. The DNA for the CDR3 is TGTGCCAGCAGCTTAGGGTCCGGGCGGCGGGGAGCCAAAAACATTCAGTACTTC. It yields the protein CASSLGSGRRGAKNIQYF.

The chain employs TRBV19 and TRBJ1-1; TRBD1 is a possible D gene (5 bases). CDR3 length: 15 residues. V was cut by 3 bases and J by 5 bases, with 16 bases left in between. Germline values: CDR1 LNHDA, CDR2 SQIVND (reference sequence). CDR3 sequence: CASSIMTGGGTEAFF. The CDR3 DNA reads as TGTGCCAGTAGTATTATGACCGGGGGAGGGACTGAAGCTTTCTTT.